The clone carrying this T cell receptor (beta chain) was observed once. The antigen is not known. PCR used 60 Vbeta primers and 13 Jbeta primers. Assay: immunoSEQ multiplex PCR; the TCRdb copy retains only in-frame clones and omits some. The sample has under 250,000 clones; over 70% are singletons. The sample belongs to a study of cytomegalovirus exposure and HLA in healthy donors. Study-level results: Analysis was carried out at a later point, and it linked a missense DCLRE1C variant to TCR beta V- and J-gene trimming. In all likelihood, a cluster of highly shared sequence variants was a sequencing artifact. In terms of immune exposure information, only CMV serostatus was available. Later work showed greater clonal expansion in HLA-associated TCR beta chains than in equally common others.

With 6 bases clipped from V and 8 bases from J, the junction kept 12 bases outside the gene matches. The CDR3 runs 15 residues. The germline CDR1 and CDR2 sequences are MNHEY and SMNVEV (reference sequence). V and J are TRBV27 and TRBJ1-4; 7 nucleotides match TRBD1. The sequence came from a woman aged 55-69 years in good health and CMV-seropositive. The sample comprised PBMCs. CDR3 in amino acids: CASSGNTGAGEKLFF. CDR3 sequence (DNA): TGTGCCAGCAGCGGGAACACAGGGGCGGGGGAAAAACTGTTTTTT.